This is a list of T cell receptor beta chains from one sample in a study of read filtering for tumor transcriptome and immune sequencing. TCRdb fed the reads into MiXCR, producing one record per CDR3 protein. The data show roughly 130,000 distinct CDR3 sequences, around 13% seen once. The sample consisted of a population of CD138-negative cells sorted from bone marrow. Source of these receptors: a donor aged 40 or older with multiple myeloma. The CDR3 runs from the conserved cysteine through the conserved F or W. The D gene is left open where the match is weak. Clone size, where shown, is once, few, many, or a class for clones that have expanded.

clone_size	v_call	j_call	d_call	cdr3_aa	cdr3_nt
.	TRBV19	TRBJ2-5	TRBD2	CASSISRGGKETQYF	TGTGCCAGTAGTATATCACGCGGGGGTAAAGAGACCCAGTACTTC
many	TRBV7-2	TRBJ2-4	TRBD2	CASSARLAGGQGVKNIQYF	TGTGCCAGCAGCGCGAGACTAGCGGGAGGGCAAGGTGTCAAAAACATTCAGTACTTC
many	TRBV7-9	TRBJ2-1	TRBD2	CASSSTSGGAFF	TGTGCCAGCAGCTCAACTAGCGGGGGGGCCTTCTTC
.	TRBV5-1	TRBJ2-1	TRBD1	CASSLGGGLNGQFF	TGCGCCAGCAGCTTAGGGGGCGGCCTCAATGGGCAGTTCTTC
once	TRBV19	TRBJ2-1	.	CASSTQGYNEQFF	TGCGCCAGTAGTACTCAAGGCTACAATGAGCAGTTCTTC
many	TRBV4-2	TRBJ1-1	.	CASSPAGVGEAFF	TGTGCCAGCAGCCCCGCAGGGGTAGGTGAAGCTTTCTTT
many	TRBV11-1	TRBJ2-4	TRBD2	CASSRGTSGYQNIQYF	TGTGCCAGCAGTCGGGGAACTAGCGGGTACCAAAACATTCAGTACTTC
many	TRBV30	TRBJ1-2	TRBD1	CAGTGTGAVAYGYTF	TGTGCCGGAACCGGGACAGGGGCAGTTGCCTATGGCTACACCTTC
many	TRBV7-2	TRBJ2-7	.	CASSLLTGKEYEQYF	TGTGCCAGCAGCTTACTTACAGGGAAAGAGTACGAGCAGTACTTC
many	TRBV18	TRBJ2-6	.	CASSPGVEFSGANVLTF	TGTGCCAGCTCACCAGGGGTCGAATTCTCTGGGGCCAACGTCCTGACTTTC
many	TRBV11-2	TRBJ2-5	.	CASSQSGETQYF	TGTGCCAGCAGTCAGTCAGGAGAGACCCAGTACTTC
many	TRBV20-1	TRBJ1-1	TRBD1	CSAEPTGAYTEAFF	TGCAGTGCTGAACCGACAGGGGCTTACACTGAAGCTTTCTTT
many	TRBV27	TRBJ2-3	.	CASSLIRADTQYF	TGTGCCAGCAGTTTGATTAGGGCGGATACGCAGTATTTT
many	TRBV6-2/TRBV6-3	TRBJ2-7	.	CASRPPSSDEQYF	TGTGCCAGTCGTCCTCCTAGCTCCGACGAGCAGTACTTC
many	TRBV7-9	TRBJ2-1	.	CASSPRRDRNNEQFF	TGTGCCAGCAGCCCCCGGAGGGACCGGAACAATGAGCAGTTCTTC
many	TRBV6-5	TRBJ2-1	.	CASSLTLGAEANNEQFF	TGTGCCAGCAGCCTGACTTTGGGGGCGGAGGCGAACAATGAGCAGTTCTTC
many	TRBV30	TRBJ2-2	.	CAWRSTGNTGELFF	TGTGCCTGGAGGTCGACAGGGAACACCGGGGAGCTGTTTTTT
many	TRBV5-1	TRBJ2-3	.	CASSPDGNPDTQYF	TGCGCCAGCAGCCCAGACGGTAACCCAGATACGCAGTATTTT
many	TRBV11-2	TRBJ2-5	TRBD2	CASSLAGGIQETQYF	TGTGCCAGCAGCTTAGCGGGGGGGATTCAAGAGACCCAGTACTTC
many	TRBV6-6	TRBJ2-2	TRBD2	CASSPMGGGGYGELFF	TGTGCCAGCAGTCCGATGGGCGGGGGAGGATACGGGGAGCTGTTTTTT
many	TRBV20-1	TRBJ1-1	.	CSARDWRGTEAFF	TGCAGTGCTAGAGATTGGAGGGGCACTGAAGCTTTCTTT
.	TRBV20-1	TRBJ2-1	TRBD2	CSARDRRTSVNEQFF	TGCAGTGCTAGAGATAGGAGGACTAGCGTCAATGAGCAGTTCTTC
many	TRBV12-3/TRBV12-4	TRBJ2-3	.	CASSPEGGTDTQYF	TGTGCCAGCAGTCCCGAGGGGGGCACAGATACGCAGTATTTT
many	TRBV20-1	TRBJ2-3	.	CSARTPLTDTQYF	TGCAGTGCCCGGACTCCATTGACAGATACGCAGTATTTT
many	TRBV6-1	TRBJ2-3	.	CASRWGQGGLNTQYF	TGTGCCAGCAGGTGGGGCCAGGGGGGTTTGAATACGCAGTATTTT
many	TRBV27	TRBJ1-5	.	CASRSGGAQPQHF	TGTGCCAGCAGATCGGGGGGCGCACAGCCCCAGCATTTT
many	TRBV5-4	TRBJ2-7	.	CASTYRGRKFYEQYF	TGTGCCAGCACCTACCGAGGACGCAAGTTCTACGAGCAGTACTTC
.	TRBV6-2/TRBV6-3	TRBJ1-6	.	CASSYPLRRNNSPLHF	TGTGCCAGCAGTTACCCCCTGAGACGGAATAATTCACCCCTCCACTTT
many	TRBV11-2	TRBJ1-1	.	CASSTQRDTEAFF	TGTGCCAGCAGCACCCAGAGAGACACTGAAGCTTTCTTT
many	TRBV19	TRBJ1-5	TRBD1	CASSIGQGALQPQHF	TGTGCCAGTAGTATTGGACAGGGGGCACTTCAGCCCCAGCATTTT
many	TRBV5-1	TRBJ2-1	.	CASSLGRSGYNEQFF	TGCGCCAGCAGCTTGGGACGATCGGGATACAATGAGCAGTTCTTC
many	TRBV6-1	TRBJ2-1	TRBD2	CASSESGGANEQFF	TGTGCCAGCAGTGAAAGCGGGGGGGCCAATGAGCAGTTCTTC
many	TRBV20-1	TRBJ2-5	TRBD1	CSAVPGQGRQETQYF	TGCAGTGCTGTCCCGGGACAGGGTCGCCAAGAGACCCAGTACTTC
many	TRBV12-3/TRBV12-4	TRBJ2-7	TRBD2	CASSRLAETYEQYF	TGTGCCAGCAGTCGACTAGCGGAAACTTACGAGCAGTACTTC
few	TRBV11-2	TRBJ2-5	TRBD2	CASSKESGEAGKTQYF	TGTGCCAGCAGCAAAGAGAGCGGGGAAGCCGGGAAGACCCAGTACTTC
many	TRBV25-1	TRBJ1-1	.	CASSSRTGLDTEAFF	TGTGCCAGCAGTTCCCGCACAGGGTTAGACACTGAAGCTTTCTTT
few	TRBV19	TRBJ2-2	TRBD1	CASSWGWQGAGELFF	TGTGCCAGTAGTTGGGGGTGGCAGGGGGCCGGGGAGCTGTTTTTT
many	TRBV29-1	TRBJ2-7	TRBD2	CSVEGLAGGSSYEQYF	TGCAGCGTTGAAGGACTAGCGGGAGGGAGCTCCTACGAGCAGTACTTC
many	TRBV20-1	TRBJ1-2	.	CSATEDSDYGYTF	TGCAGTGCAACGGAGGACTCAGACTATGGCTACACCTTC
many	TRBV12-3/TRBV12-4	TRBJ1-4	TRBD1	CASSTGQDEKLFF	TGTGCCAGCAGTACCGGACAGGATGAAAAACTGTTTTTT
many	TRBV10-3	TRBJ2-2	.	CAISHGTLDTGELFF	TGTGCCATCAGTCACGGGACACTCGACACCGGGGAGCTGTTTTTT
.	TRBV5-1	TRBJ2-5	.	CASSFTQQETQYF	TGCGCCAGCAGCTTTACACAGCAAGAGACCCAGTACTTC
many	TRBV29-1	TRBJ1-1	.	CSVRDGNTEAFF	TGCAGCGTCCGGGACGGGAACACTGAAGCTTTCTTT
many	TRBV5-1	TRBJ1-1	.	CASSSGDTNTEAFF	TGCGCCAGCAGCAGCGGTGACACGAACACTGAAGCTTTCTTT
many	TRBV12-3/TRBV12-4	TRBJ2-1	TRBD1	CASSQGAGYNEQFF	TGTGCCAGCAGTCAGGGGGCCGGCTACAATGAGCAGTTCTTC
.	TRBV6-5	TRBJ1-5	.	CASSYSDSSPQHF	TGTGCCAGCAGTTACTCGGATTCCTCGCCCCAGCATTTT
many	TRBV7-9	TRBJ2-1	.	CASSSPRGTSYNEQFF	TGTGCCAGCAGCTCCCCCCGGGGGACTTCCTACAATGAGCAGTTCTTC